This is a list of T cell receptor beta chains from one sample in a study of OX40 agonist ivuxolimab in advanced cancers. Clones were read by immunoSEQ multiplex PCR, and TCRdb kept only the in-frame ones, dropping some. The table lists about 61,000 clones, 85% to 90% of them singletons. Sequencing was performed on CD4+ or CD8+ T cells sorted from blood, taken in a trial of the OX40 agonist ivuxolimab. Every receptor here comes from an adult with an advanced solid tumor such as melanoma, head and neck, liver or kidney cancer. CDR3s leave out the opening cysteine and the closing phenylalanine or tryptophan. Each record gives: CDR3 protein, CDR3 length, clone size, V gene. The size of a clone is reported for some rows only, either as once, few or many, or as a class for expanded clones.

cdr3_aa: ATTFRDPKF
cdr3_length: 9
clone_size: NA
v_call: TRBV10-1

cdr3_aa: ASRDQKNTGELF
cdr3_length: 12
clone_size: NA
v_call: TRBV6-1

cdr3_aa: ASSEFGRGGTENEKLF
cdr3_length: 16
clone_size: once
v_call: TRBV25-1

cdr3_aa: ASSESLLRAQY
cdr3_length: 11
clone_size: NA
v_call: TRBV10-2

cdr3_aa: ASRYGTGEFYEQY
cdr3_length: 13
clone_size: once
v_call: TRBV19

cdr3_aa: ASSSGVRGYNEQF
cdr3_length: 13
clone_size: NA
v_call: TRBV5-1

cdr3_aa: ASSPRRSSGASTDTQY
cdr3_length: 16
clone_size: NA
v_call: TRBV7-2

cdr3_aa: ASSSWGEQY
cdr3_length: 9
clone_size: NA
v_call: TRBV18

cdr3_aa: ASITDRGVQY
cdr3_length: 10
clone_size: NA
v_call: TRBV2

cdr3_aa: ASGTGASYGYT
cdr3_length: 11
clone_size: NA
v_call: TRBV7-3

cdr3_aa: ASSESGREAF
cdr3_length: 10
clone_size: NA
v_call: TRBV10-1

cdr3_aa: SVGGAGDRVPYEQY
cdr3_length: 14
clone_size: NA
v_call: TRBV29-1

cdr3_aa: ASSSTGTANTEAF
cdr3_length: 13
clone_size: NA
v_call: TRBV5-1

cdr3_aa: ASSWRDRGKNEQF
cdr3_length: 13
clone_size: NA
v_call: TRBV13

cdr3_aa: ASSREYTGELF
cdr3_length: 11
clone_size: few
v_call: TRBV18

cdr3_aa: AISEGGSYETQY
cdr3_length: 12
clone_size: NA
v_call: TRBV10-3

cdr3_aa: ASSSGRTGAGNTIY
cdr3_length: 14
clone_size: NA
v_call: TRBV7-2

cdr3_aa: ASSFSSGSTDTQY
cdr3_length: 13
clone_size: NA
v_call: TRBV5-4

cdr3_aa: ASSLDPAGAISYEQY
cdr3_length: 15
clone_size: NA
v_call: TRBV5-1

cdr3_aa: ASSTGQGTTDTQY
cdr3_length: 13
clone_size: NA
v_call: TRBV19

cdr3_aa: ASSLGSGLAMNEQF
cdr3_length: 14
clone_size: NA
v_call: TRBV7-9

cdr3_aa: ASRANSYEQY
cdr3_length: 10
clone_size: NA
v_call: TRBV2

cdr3_aa: ASSQVGGSGSGANVLT
cdr3_length: 16
clone_size: NA
v_call: TRBV4-2

cdr3_aa: ASSPKALYEQY
cdr3_length: 11
clone_size: NA
v_call: TRBV7-8

cdr3_aa: ASSTTRSSGNTIY
cdr3_length: 13
clone_size: NA
v_call: TRBV6-5

cdr3_aa: ASSRPGGEISGNTIY
cdr3_length: 15
clone_size: NA
v_call: TRBV4-2

cdr3_aa: ASSPGQATIEKLF
cdr3_length: 13
clone_size: NA
v_call: TRBV18

cdr3_aa: ASKGQPNTGELF
cdr3_length: 12
clone_size: NA
v_call: TRBV7-6

cdr3_aa: ASSDPGLGVGEQF
cdr3_length: 13
clone_size: NA
v_call: TRBV10-2

cdr3_aa: ASSLARDNSPLH
cdr3_length: 12
clone_size: NA
v_call: TRBV5-1

cdr3_aa: ASSYADRGGEKLF
cdr3_length: 13
clone_size: NA
v_call: TRBV6-6

cdr3_aa: AISPEGGGYGYT
cdr3_length: 12
clone_size: once
v_call: TRBV10-3

cdr3_aa: ASSLFRFNEKLF
cdr3_length: 12
clone_size: NA
v_call: TRBV27

cdr3_aa: ASSLAGQSWGGNIQY
cdr3_length: 15
clone_size: NA
v_call: TRBV7-8

cdr3_aa: ASSRGQAPTEAF
cdr3_length: 12
clone_size: NA
v_call: TRBV18

cdr3_aa: ASSSPSDREEQF
cdr3_length: 12
clone_size: NA
v_call: TRBV11-3

cdr3_aa: ASSLEFYEQY
cdr3_length: 10
clone_size: NA
v_call: TRBV7-7

cdr3_aa: ASSPGRGDTQY
cdr3_length: 11
clone_size: NA
v_call: TRBV4-1

cdr3_aa: ASSPQGRNTEAF
cdr3_length: 12
clone_size: once
v_call: TRBV7-9

cdr3_aa: ASTRQFSSGEQY
cdr3_length: 12
clone_size: NA
v_call: TRBV6-1

cdr3_aa: SSGTQDTQY
cdr3_length: 9
clone_size: NA
v_call: TRBV29-1

cdr3_aa: ASSWDSGWRSPLH
cdr3_length: 13
clone_size: NA
v_call: TRBV5-5

cdr3_aa: ASHRGPMQPQH
cdr3_length: 11
clone_size: NA
v_call: TRBV19

cdr3_aa: ASSHWTGAKNSPLH
cdr3_length: 14
clone_size: NA
v_call: TRBV5-1

cdr3_aa: ASSARGVPGELF
cdr3_length: 12
clone_size: NA
v_call: TRBV9

cdr3_aa: ASSSRYSHQPQH
cdr3_length: 12
clone_size: once
v_call: TRBV7-9

cdr3_aa: ASSFSGLATDTQY
cdr3_length: 13
clone_size: NA
v_call: TRBV7-2

cdr3_aa: ASRPNRKPGSYEQY
cdr3_length: 14
clone_size: NA
v_call: TRBV5-6